This T cell receptor beta chain was sequenced in a study of human T cells and chemical hapten exposure. Whole-study results and caveats: Donor immune responses may differ from healthy people's, since all donors had alopecia.

This clonotype has ten or more counts. Its target is not known. As to time point: patch test 3, about 24 weeks after DPC sensitization. The sample's treatment: therapeutic diphenylcyclopropenone sensitization with weekly scalp DPC. Prior to application of each patch test, blood was drawn. The CDR3 is made up of 17 amino acids. V shed 5 bases, J shed 5 bases, and the junction held 16 bases outside the gene matches. TCRdb reanalysed the RACE reads using MiXCR and keeps one entry per CDR3 protein. The sample shows around 110,000 distinct CDR3 sequences, about 10% of them seen only once. The chain couples TRBV12-3 or TRBV12-4 to TRBJ2-7, with TRBD2 matching over 9 bases. The clonotype was recovered from a woman aged 45-65 years with alopecia areata. Some clones in this sample may be carry-over from other donors' samples. The starting material was whole blood, obtained in connection with sensitization to the hapten diphenylcyclopropenone (DPC). Here the CDR3 DNA reads TGTGCCAGCAGTAGGGCCCCTGGTAATAGCGGGGGACACGAGCAGTACTTC. This codes for CASSRAPGNSGGHEQYF.